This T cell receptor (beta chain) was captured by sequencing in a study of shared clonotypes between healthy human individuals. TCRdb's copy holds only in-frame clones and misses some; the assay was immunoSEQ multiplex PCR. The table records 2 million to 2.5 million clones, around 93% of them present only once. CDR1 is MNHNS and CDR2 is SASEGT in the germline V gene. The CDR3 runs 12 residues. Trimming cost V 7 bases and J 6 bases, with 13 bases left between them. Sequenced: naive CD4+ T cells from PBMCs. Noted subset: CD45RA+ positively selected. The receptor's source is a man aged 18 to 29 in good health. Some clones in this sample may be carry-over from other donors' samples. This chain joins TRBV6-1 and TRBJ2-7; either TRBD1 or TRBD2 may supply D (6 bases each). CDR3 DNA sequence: TGTGCCAGCACGTTCACGGGGGCCGAGCAGTACTTC. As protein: CASTFTGAEQYF.